This entry is about one TCR beta chain. What it binds is unknown. The source of the sample is a study of graft-versus-host responses after intestinal transplantation. Sequencing was performed with immunoSEQ multiplex PCR; in TCRdb, only in-frame clones are kept and a portion is missing. Of 55,000 to 75,000 clones in the sample, approximately 87% are singletons; the top ten hold less than 0.45%. The specimen comprised unstimulated CD4+ T cells sorted from spleen or lymph node cells, sampled before transplant. This clonotype originated in a human donor who was the organ donor for an intestinal transplant.

The CDR3: CASSLVRHPRDQPQHF. CDR3 in DNA: TGTGCCAGCAGCTTAGTGCGACACCCCCGCGACCAGCCCCAGCATTTT. This chain connects TRBV7-8 to TRBJ1-5; D is unclear. This CDR3 spans 16 amino acids. V was cut by 1 base and J by 7 bases, with 17 bases left in between. From germline, CDR1 is SGHVS and CDR2 FQNEAQ.